This T cell receptor (beta chain) derives from a study of T cell responses to AZD1222 COVID-19 vaccine. Clones were read by immunoSEQ multiplex PCR, and TCRdb kept only the in-frame ones, dropping some. The repertoire holds under 140,000 clones, 88% seen once, with 1.6% in the top ten. Sequenced here: peripheral blood, sampled on day 0 of AZD1222 vaccination. The source of this sequence is an adult in good health.

The chain's CDR3 is CASSYGASAYNEQFF. For the CDR3, the DNA is TGTGCCAGCAGTTACGGGGCTAGCGCATACAATGAGCAGTTCTTC. This sequence joins TRBV6-2 or TRBV6-3 and TRBJ2-1; maybe TRBD2 (6 bases). V lost 2 bases and J lost 4, with 12 bases in between. Germline lookup yields CDR1 MNHEY and CDR2 SVGEGT. The length of the CDR3 is 15 residues.